The sequence of this T cell receptor beta chain was determined in a study of cytomegalovirus exposure and HLA in healthy donors. To note about this clone: Its antigen is unknown.

Sequencing used immunoSEQ multiplex PCR; TCRdb keeps in-frame clones, though not all of them. Altogether 260,000 or so clones are present, about 90% being singletons, with the ten largest covering 3.1%. Study results and limitations: Across donors, most TCRs were seen rarely, yet some public ones were widespread. Confirmation in vitro established that three CMV-associated chains were specific for CMV antigens. Reportedly, diagnosis of cytomegalovirus status by the classifier showed high specificity and sensitivity.

V was trimmed by 0 bases and J by 8 bases, leaving 7 bases between them. CDR3 size: 11 residues. Germline V CDR1 and CDR2: SQVTM, ANQGSEA. Separate from the 666-subject first cohort, the roughly 120-subject validation cohort was the one that the donors belonged to. Sequencing used PBMCs. The chain joins TRBV29-1 to TRBJ1-1; unclear D gene. This clonotype was sampled from a woman in her 30s in good health and CMV-seronegative. CDR3: CSVEDPSEAFF. CDR3 in DNA: TGCAGCGTTGAAGATCCCAGCGAAGCTTTCTTT.